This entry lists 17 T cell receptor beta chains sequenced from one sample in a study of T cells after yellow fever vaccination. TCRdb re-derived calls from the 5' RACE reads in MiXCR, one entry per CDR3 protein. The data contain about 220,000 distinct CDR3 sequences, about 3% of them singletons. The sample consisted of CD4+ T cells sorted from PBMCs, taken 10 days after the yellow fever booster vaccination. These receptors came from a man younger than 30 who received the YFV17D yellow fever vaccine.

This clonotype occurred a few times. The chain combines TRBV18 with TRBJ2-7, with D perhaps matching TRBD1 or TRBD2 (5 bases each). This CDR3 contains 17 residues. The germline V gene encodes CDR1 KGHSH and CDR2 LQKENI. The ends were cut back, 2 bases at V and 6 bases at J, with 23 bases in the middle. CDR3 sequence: CASSPSVVGGERGEQYF. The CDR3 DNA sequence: TGTGCCAGCTCACCATCCGTTGTTGGGGGTGAAAGGGGCGAGCAGTACTTC.

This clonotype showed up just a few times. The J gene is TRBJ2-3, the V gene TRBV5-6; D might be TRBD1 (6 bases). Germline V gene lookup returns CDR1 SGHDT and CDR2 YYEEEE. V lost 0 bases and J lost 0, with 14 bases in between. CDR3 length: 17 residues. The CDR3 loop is CASSLEKGTPSTDTQYF. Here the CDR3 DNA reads TGTGCCAGCAGCTTGGAAAAGGGGACACCTAGCACAGATACGCAGTATTTT.

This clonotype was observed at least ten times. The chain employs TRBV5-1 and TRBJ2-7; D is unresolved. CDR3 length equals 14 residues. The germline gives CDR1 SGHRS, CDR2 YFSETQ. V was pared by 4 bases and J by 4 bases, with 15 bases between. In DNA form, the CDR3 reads TGCGCCAGCAGCCAGAAGGCAGGATTATACGAGCAGTACTTC. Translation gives CASSQKAGLYEQYF.

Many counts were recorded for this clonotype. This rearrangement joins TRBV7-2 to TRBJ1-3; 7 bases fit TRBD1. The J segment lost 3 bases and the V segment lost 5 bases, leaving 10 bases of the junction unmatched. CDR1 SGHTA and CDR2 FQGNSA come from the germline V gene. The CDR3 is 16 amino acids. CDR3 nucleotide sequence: TGTGCCAGCAGCGAATCCGGGACAGTCGGTGGAAACACCATATATTTT. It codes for CASSESGTVGGNTIYF.

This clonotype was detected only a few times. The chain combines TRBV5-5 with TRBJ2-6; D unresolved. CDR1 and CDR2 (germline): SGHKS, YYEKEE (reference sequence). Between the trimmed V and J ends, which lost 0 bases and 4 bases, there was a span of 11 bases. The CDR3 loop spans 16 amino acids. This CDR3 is CASSLAASRGANVLTF. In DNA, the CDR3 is TGTGCCAGCAGCTTGGCAGCGTCTAGGGGGGCCAACGTCCTGACTTTC.

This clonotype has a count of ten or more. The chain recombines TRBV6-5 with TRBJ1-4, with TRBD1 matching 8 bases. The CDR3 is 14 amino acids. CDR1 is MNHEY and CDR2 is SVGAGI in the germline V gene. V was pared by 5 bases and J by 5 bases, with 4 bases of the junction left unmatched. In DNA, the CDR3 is TGTGCCAGCAGTCGGACAGGGATGAATGAAAAACTGTTTTTT. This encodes CASSRTGMNEKLFF.

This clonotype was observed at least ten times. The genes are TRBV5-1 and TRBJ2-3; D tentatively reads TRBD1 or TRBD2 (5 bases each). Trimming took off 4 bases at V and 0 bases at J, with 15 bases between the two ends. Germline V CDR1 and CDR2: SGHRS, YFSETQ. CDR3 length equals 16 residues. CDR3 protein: CASSAWGRSSTDTQYF. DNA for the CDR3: TGCGCCAGCAGCGCCTGGGGACGGTCTAGCACAGATACGCAGTATTTT. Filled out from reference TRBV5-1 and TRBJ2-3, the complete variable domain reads KAGVTQTPRYLIKTRGQQVTLSCSPISGHRSVSWYQQTPGQGLQFLFEYFSETQRNKGNFPGRFSGRQFSNSRSEMNVSTLELGDSALYLCASSAWGRSSTDTQYFGPGTRLTVL.

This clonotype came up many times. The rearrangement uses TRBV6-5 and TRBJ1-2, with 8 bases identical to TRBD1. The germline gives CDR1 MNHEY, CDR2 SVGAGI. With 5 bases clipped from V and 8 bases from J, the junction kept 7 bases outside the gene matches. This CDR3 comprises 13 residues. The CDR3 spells CASSNRGSGGYTF. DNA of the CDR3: TGTGCCAGCAGTAACAGGGGGTCTGGAGGCTACACCTTC.

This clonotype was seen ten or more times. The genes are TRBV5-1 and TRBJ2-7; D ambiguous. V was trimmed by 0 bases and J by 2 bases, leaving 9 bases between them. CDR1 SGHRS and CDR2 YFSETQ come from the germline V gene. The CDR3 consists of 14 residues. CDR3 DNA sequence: TGCGCCAGCAGCTTGGACGCCAGCACCTACGAGCAGTACTTC. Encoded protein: CASSLDASTYEQYF.

CDR3: CASSLVAGSSYNEQFF. In DNA form, the CDR3 reads TGCGCCAGCAGCTTGGTAGCGGGGAGCTCCTACAATGAGCAGTTCTTC. V and J are TRBV5-1 and TRBJ2-1; 8 bases align to TRBD2. The CDR3 length is 16 residues. Germline loops: CDR1 SGHRS, CDR2 YFSETQ. With 0 bases clipped from V and 0 bases from J, the junction kept 2 bases outside the gene matches. Variable domain in full (rest from reference TRBV5-1 and TRBJ2-1): KAGVTQTPRYLIKTRGQQVTLSCSPISGHRSVSWYQQTPGQGLQFLFEYFSETQRNKGNFPGRFSGRQFSNSRSEMNVSTLELGDSALYLCASSLVAGSSYNEQFFGPGTRLTVL.

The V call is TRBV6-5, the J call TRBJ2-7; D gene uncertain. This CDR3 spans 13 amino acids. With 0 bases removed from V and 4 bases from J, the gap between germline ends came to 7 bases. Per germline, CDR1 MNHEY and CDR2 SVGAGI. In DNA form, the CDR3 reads TGTGCCAGCAGTTACTCCGCCCGGTACGAGCAGTACTTC. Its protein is CASSYSARYEQYF.

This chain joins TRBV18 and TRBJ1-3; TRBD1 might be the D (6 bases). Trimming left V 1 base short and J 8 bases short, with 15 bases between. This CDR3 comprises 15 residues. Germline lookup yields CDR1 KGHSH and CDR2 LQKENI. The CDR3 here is CASSPLAGERHTIYF. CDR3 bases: TGTGCCAGCTCACCACTCGCAGGGGAAAGACACACCATATATTTT.

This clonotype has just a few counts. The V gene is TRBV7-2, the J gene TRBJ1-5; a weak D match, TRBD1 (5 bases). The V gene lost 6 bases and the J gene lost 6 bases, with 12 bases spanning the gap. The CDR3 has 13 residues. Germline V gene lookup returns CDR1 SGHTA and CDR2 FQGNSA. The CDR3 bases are TGTGCCAGCAGTACTACAGGCCCTCAGCCCCAGCATTTT. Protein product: CASSTTGPQPQHF.

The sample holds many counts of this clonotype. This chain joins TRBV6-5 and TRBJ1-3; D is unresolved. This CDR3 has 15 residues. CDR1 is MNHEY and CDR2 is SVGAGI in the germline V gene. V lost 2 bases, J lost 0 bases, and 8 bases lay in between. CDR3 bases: TGTGCCAGCAGTTACGAGGGCGCCTCTGGAAACACCATATATTTT. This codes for CASSYEGASGNTIYF.

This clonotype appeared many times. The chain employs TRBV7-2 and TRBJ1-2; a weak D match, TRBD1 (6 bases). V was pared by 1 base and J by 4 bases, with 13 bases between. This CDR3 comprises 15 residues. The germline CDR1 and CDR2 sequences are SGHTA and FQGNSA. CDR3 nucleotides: TGTGCCAGCAGCTTAGAAGAGGGACAAGTCTATGGCTACACCTTC. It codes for CASSLEEGQVYGYTF. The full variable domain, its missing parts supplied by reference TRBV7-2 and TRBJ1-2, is GAGVSQSPSNKVTEKGKDVELRCDPISGHTALYWYRQSLGQGLEFLIYFQGNSAPDKSGLPSDRFSAERTGGSVSTLTIQRTQQEDSAVYLCASSLEEGQVYGYTFGSGTRLTVV.

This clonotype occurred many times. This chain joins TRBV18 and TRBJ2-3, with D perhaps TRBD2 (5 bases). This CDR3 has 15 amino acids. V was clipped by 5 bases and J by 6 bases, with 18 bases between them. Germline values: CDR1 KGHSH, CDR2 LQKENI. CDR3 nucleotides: TGTGCCAGCTCAATCGGCGGGCCCGGTAGGGATACGCAGTATTTT. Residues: CASSIGGPGRDTQYF.

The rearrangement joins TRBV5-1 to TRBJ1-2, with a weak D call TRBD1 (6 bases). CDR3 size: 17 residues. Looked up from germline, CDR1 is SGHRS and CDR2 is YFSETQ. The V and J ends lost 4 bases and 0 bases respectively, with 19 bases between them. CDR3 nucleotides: TGCGCCAGCAGCCCGGGGGCCGGCCGGTGGGCTAACTATGGCTACACCTTC. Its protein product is CASSPGAGRWANYGYTF.